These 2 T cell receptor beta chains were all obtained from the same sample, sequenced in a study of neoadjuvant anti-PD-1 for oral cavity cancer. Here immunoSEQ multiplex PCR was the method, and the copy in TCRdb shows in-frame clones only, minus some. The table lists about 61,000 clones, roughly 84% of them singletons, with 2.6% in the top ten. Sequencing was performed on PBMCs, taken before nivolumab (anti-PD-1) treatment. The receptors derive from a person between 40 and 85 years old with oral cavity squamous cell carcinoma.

The CDR3 DNA reads TGCGCCAGCAGCCAACGGACAGGGGGAAGCGACGAGCAGTACTTC. Its translation: CASSQRTGGSDEQYF. The V call is TRBV5-1, the J call TRBJ2-7, with 10 bases aligning to TRBD1. The CDR3 contains 15 residues. The germline CDR1 and CDR2 sequences are SGHRS and YFSETQ. The J segment lost 5 bases and the V segment lost 4 bases, leaving 9 bases of the junction unmatched.

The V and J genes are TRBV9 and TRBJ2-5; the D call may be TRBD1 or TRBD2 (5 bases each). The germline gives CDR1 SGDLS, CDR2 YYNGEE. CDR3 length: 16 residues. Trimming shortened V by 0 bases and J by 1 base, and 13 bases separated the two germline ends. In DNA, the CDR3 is TGTGCCAGCAGCGTAGATGGGGCTAGCTCCCAAGAGACCCAGTACTTC. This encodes CASSVDGASSQETQYF. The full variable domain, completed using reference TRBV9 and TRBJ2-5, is DSGVTQTPKHLITATGQRVTLRCSPRSGDLSVYWYQQSLDQGLQFLIQYYNGEERAKGNILERFSAQQFPDLHSELNLSSLELGDSALYFCASSVDGASSQETQYFGPGTRLLVL.